This TCR beta chain is drawn from a study of control samples from healthy donors and cancer patients. Clones were sequenced by immunoSEQ multiplex PCR, and TCRdb holds only the in-frame ones, with some missing. Counted here are about 120,000 clones, roughly 89% occurring once; the ten biggest clones make up about an eighth. V lost 1 base to trimming and J lost 3 bases, with 7 bases between them. Germline V gene data show CDR1 as SGHRS and CDR2 as YFSETQ. The CDR3 consists of 13 residues. The chain combines TRBV5-1 with TRBJ2-5; D unclear. What was sequenced was blood. This clonotype originated in a man aged 25-45 years in good health. This CDR3 is CASSLRPEETQYF. For the CDR3, the DNA is TGCGCCAGCAGCTTGCGTCCAGAAGAGACCCAGTACTTC.